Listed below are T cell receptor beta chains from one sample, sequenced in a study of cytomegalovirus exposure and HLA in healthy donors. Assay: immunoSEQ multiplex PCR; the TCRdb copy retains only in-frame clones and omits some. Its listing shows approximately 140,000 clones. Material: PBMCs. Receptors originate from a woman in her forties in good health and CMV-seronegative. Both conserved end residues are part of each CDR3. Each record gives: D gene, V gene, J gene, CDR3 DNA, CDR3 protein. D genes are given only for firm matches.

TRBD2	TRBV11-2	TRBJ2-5	TGTGCCAGCAGCTTAAACAGCGGGGGGGCCTCAGAGACCCAGTACTTC	CASSLNSGGASETQYF
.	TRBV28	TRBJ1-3	TGTGCCAGCAGTGAGGTGGGCAGGGGAGGAAACACCATATATTTT	CASSEVGRGGNTIYF
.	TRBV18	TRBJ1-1	TGTGCCAGCTCACCACTGAGAGAGACTATTTACACTGAAGCTTTCTTT	CASSPLRETIYTEAFF
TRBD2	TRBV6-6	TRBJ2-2	TGCGGCGGGGGTGCCGGGGAGCTGTTTTTT	CGGGAGELFF
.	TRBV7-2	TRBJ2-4	TGTGCCAGCAGCTTAGTCACAGTAGCCAAAAACATTCAGTACTTC	CASSLVTVAKNIQYF
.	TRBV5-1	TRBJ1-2	TGCGCCAGCAGCGGCGGGGGGGAGGCTAACTATGGCTACACCTTC	CASSGGGEANYGYTF
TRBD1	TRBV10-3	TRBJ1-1	TGTGCCGTCGACTCGACAGGGTTGGGCACTGAAGCTTTCTTT	CAVDSTGLGTEAFF
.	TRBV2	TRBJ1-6	TGTGCCAGCATAGTTGGGGGCTCGAATTCACCCCTCCACTTT	CASIVGGSNSPLHF
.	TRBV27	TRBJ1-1	TGTGCCAGCAGTCCTTCCCCGGGTCGGGGGAACACTGAAGCTTTCTTT	CASSPSPGRGNTEAFF
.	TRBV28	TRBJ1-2	TGTGCCAGCAGTGGACATTCCTATGGCTACACCTTC	CASSGHSYGYTF
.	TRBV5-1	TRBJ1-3	TGCGCCAGCAGCTGGGACTTAAGCTCTGGAAACACCATATATTTT	CASSWDLSSGNTIYF
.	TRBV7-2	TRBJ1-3	TGTGCCAGCAGCTTAGCCAGGCTCTCTGGAAACACCATATATTTT	CASSLARLSGNTIYF
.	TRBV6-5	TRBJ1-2	TGTGCCAGCAGCAAGGACAGAAACTATGGCTACACCTTC	CASSKDRNYGYTF
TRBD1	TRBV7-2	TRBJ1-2	TGTGCCAGCAGCCCCGGACAGGGGTCCGGCTACACCTTC	CASSPGQGSGYTF
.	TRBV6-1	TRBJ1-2	TGTGCCAGCAGTGAAGAGGGGCTAGTCCCTGGCTACACCTTC	CASSEEGLVPGYTF
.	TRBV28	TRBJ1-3	TGTGCCAGCACCACTTTGAACAGATATGTGAACACCATATATTTT	CASTTLNRYVNTIYF
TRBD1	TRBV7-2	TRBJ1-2	TGTGCCAGCAGCCGCTGGTCGGCAGGGGGCGCAGAAGATGGCTACACCTTC	CASSRWSAGGAEDGYTF
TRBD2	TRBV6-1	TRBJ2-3	TGTGCCAGCAGTGCGGGTTGGTCTAGCGGGGGCACAGATACGCAGTATTTT	CASSAGWSSGGTDTQYF
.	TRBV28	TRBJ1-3	TGTGCCAGCAGTCAAACCGGGACTCCCGTCTCTGGAAACACCATATATTTT	CASSQTGTPVSGNTIYF
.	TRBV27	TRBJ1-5	TGTGCCAGCAGGATGACGGAGGATCAGCCCCAGCATTTT	CASRMTEDQPQHF
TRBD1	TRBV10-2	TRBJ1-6	TGCGCCACCTGGGACAGAGGCTTGGGGGCCCTCCACTTT	CATWDRGLGALHF
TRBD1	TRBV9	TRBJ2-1	TGTGCCAGCAGCGTAGTAGGGACAGGGGACAATGAGCAGTTCTTC	CASSVVGTGDNEQFF
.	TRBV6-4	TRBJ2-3	TGTGCCAGCAGCGTTACTTACGGGACAGATACGCAGTATTTT	CASSVTYGTDTQYF
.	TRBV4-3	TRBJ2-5	TGCGCCAGCAGCCGAGGACTAACGGAGACCCAGTACTTC	CASSRGLTETQYF
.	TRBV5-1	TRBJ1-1	TGCGCCAGCAGCTACCATCATCAGGGGAGAAGCATGAACACTGAAGCTTTCTTT	CASSYHHQGRSMNTEAFF
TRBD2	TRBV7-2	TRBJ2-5	TGTGCCAGCAGCACGGGACTAGCGGGCCAAGAGACCCAGTACTTC	CASSTGLAGQETQYF
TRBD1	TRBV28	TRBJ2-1	TGTGCCAGCAGGGGGACAGCGTACAATGAGCAGTTCTTC	CASRGTAYNEQFF
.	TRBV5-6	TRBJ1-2	TGTGCCAGCAGCTTGGTCGCAGGTTTCCTTCTTAGCTATGGCTACACCTTC	CASSLVAGFLLSYGYTF
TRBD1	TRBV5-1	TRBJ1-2	TGCGCCAGCAGCCTGGGACAGGGTAGGAGCTACACCTTC	CASSLGQGRSYTF
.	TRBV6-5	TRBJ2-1	TGTGCCAGCAGTTACTCGAGACTACTCTCCTACAATGAGCAGTTCTTC	CASSYSRLLSYNEQFF
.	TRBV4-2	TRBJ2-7	TGTGCCAGCAGCCGAAAAAAAGACAGCGAGCAGTACTTC	CASSRKKDSEQYF
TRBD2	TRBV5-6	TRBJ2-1	TGTGCCAGCAGCTTTAGCGGGGGCCACTCCTCCTACAATGAGCAGTTCTTC	CASSFSGGHSSYNEQFF
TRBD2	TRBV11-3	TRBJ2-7	TGTGCCAGCAGCTTTGCGGGGGGGAGCTCCTACGAGCAGTACTTC	CASSFAGGSSYEQYF
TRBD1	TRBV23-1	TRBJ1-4	TGCGCCAGCTCTCAAGGAGCGTGCGAAGGACAGGGTTGTGAAAAACTGTTTTTT	CASSQGACEGQGCEKLFF
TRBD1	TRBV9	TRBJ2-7	TGTGCCAGCAGCGTATCGACCGGGACAGGCCATTCCGAGCAGTACTTC	CASSVSTGTGHSEQYF
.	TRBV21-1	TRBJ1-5	TGTGCCAGCAGCAAAGTGGAGGACAGGGCCGCTCAGCCCCAGCATTTT	CASSKVEDRAAQPQHF
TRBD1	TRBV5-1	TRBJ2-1	TGCGCCAGCAGCTTGGCCCGGGACAGGGACAATGAGCAGTTCTTC	CASSLARDRDNEQFF
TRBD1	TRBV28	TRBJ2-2	TGTGCCAGCAGTTCCCCCGGACAGGGTGCCGGGGAGCTGTTTTTT	CASSSPGQGAGELFF
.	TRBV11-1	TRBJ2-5	TGTGCCAGCAGGGCGGGAGAGACCCAGTACTTC	CASRAGETQYF
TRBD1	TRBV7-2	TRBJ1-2	TGTGCCAGCAGCTTCTCGACAGGGTCCTATGGCTACACCTTC	CASSFSTGSYGYTF
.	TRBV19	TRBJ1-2	TGTGCCAGTAGTATCCCTGGACTGCCTCGGGGCTACACCTTC	CASSIPGLPRGYTF
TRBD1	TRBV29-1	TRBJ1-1	TGCAGCATATTTGACAGGGAGATGGCCGCGGCTTTCTTT	CSIFDREMAAAFF
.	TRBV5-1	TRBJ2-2	TGCGCCAGCAGCCCTTCGGACCCTACAGACTATGGGGAGCTGTTTTTT	CASSPSDPTDYGELFF
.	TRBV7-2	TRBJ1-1	TGTGCCAGCAGCTTAGCCCGGACACTGGGCACTGAAGCTTTCTTT	CASSLARTLGTEAFF
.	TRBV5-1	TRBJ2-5	TGCGCCAGCAGCTTGGGTCTGGCACTTAGGGGAGAGACCCAGTACTTC	CASSLGLALRGETQYF
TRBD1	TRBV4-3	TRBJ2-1	TGCGCCAGCAGCCGGGACAGGGGGGATGAGCAGTTCTTC	CASSRDRGDEQFF